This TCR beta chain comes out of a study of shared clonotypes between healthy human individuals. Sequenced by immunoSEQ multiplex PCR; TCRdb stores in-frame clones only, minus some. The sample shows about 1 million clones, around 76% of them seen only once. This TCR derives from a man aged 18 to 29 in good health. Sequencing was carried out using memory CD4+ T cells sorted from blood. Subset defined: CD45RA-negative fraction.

DNA for the CDR3: TGTGCCAGCAGCTTAGGCGGGGTCCCTGAGCAGTTCTTC. Translating it yields CASSLGGVPEQFF. This chain links TRBV7-6 with TRBJ2-1, with D possibly matching TRBD2 (6 bases). This CDR3 has 13 amino acids. CDR1 and CDR2 from the germline V gene are SGHVS and FNYEAQ. Trimming stripped 1 base from V and 9 bases from J, with 10 bases between.